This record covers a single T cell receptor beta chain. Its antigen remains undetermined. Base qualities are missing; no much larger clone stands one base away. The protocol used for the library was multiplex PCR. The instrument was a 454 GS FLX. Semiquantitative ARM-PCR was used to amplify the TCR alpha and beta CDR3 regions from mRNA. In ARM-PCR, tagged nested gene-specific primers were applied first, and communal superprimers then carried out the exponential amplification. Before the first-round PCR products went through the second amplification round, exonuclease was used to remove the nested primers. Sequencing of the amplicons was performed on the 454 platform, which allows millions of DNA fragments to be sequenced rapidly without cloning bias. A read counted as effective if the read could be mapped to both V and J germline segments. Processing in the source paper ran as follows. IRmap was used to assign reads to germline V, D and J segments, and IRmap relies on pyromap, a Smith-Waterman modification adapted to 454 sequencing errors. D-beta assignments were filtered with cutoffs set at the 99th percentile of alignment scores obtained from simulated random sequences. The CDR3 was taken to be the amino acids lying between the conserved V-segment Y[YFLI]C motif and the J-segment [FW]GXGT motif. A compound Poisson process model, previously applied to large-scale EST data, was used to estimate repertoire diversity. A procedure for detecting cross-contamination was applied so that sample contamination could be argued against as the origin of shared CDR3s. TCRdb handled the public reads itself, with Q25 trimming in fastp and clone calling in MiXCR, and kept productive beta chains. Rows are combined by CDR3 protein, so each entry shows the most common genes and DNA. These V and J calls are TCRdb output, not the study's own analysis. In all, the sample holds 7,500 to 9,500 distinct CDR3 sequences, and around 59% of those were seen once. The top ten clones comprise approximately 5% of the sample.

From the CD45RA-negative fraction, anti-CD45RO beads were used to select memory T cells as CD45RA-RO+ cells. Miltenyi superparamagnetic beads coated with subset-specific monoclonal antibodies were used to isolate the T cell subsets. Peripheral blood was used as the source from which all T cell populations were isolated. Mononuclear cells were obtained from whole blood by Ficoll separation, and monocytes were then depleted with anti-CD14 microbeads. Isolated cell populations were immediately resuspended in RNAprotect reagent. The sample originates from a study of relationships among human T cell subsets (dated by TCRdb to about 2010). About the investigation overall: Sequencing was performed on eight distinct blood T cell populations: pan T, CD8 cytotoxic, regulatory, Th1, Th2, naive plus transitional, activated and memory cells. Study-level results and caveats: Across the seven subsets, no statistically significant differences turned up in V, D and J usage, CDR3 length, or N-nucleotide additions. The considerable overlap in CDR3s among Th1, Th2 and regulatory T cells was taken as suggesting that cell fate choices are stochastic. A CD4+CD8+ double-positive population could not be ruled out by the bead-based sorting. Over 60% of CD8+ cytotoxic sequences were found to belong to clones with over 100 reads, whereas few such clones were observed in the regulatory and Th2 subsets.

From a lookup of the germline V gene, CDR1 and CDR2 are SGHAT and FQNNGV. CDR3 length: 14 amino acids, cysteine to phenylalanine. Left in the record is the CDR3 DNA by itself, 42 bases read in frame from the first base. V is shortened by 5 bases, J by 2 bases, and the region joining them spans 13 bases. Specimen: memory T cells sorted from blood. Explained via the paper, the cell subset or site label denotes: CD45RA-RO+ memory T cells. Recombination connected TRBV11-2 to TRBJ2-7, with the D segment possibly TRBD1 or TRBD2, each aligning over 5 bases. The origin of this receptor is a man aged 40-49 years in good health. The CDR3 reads CASSGYRGPYEQYF. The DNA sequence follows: TGTGCCAGCAGCGGATACCGGGGCCCCTACGAGCAGTACTTC.